Below, 13 T cell receptor beta chains from the same sample are listed, as sequenced in a study of CD8+ T cells in alopecia areata. cDNA prepared by RNA extraction and subsequent reverse transcription served as the template for sequencing. The table came from immunoSEQ multiplex PCR; TCRdb's copy has only in-frame clones and leaves some out. The sample yields 200,000 or so clones, roughly two fifths seen once. Noted treatment: oral pan-JAK inhibitor, 5-10 mg twice daily. The starting material was CD4+ T cells sorted from blood, obtained around week 31, from a patient treated with tofacitinib. Source of these receptors: a human donor with alopecia areata.

A few counts support this clone. The V gene is TRBV30, the J gene TRBJ2-2, with unresolved D. The CDR3 sequence is 12 residues long. Germline lookup yields CDR1 GTSNPN and CDR2 SVGIG (reference sequence). The germline V and J ends were trimmed by 2 bases and 7 bases, with 8 bases remaining between them. The CDR3 spells CAWSREVGELFF. The CDR3 nucleotides read TGTGCCTGGAGTCGTGAGGTCGGGGAGCTGTTTTTT.

The chain couples TRBV5-1 to TRBJ1-1; D unclear. V shed 0 bases and J shed 9 bases, with 15 bases lying between them. The germline V gene has CDR1 SGHRS and CDR2 YFSETQ. The CDR3 covers 14 residues. CDR3 loop: CASSLGAGTTKAFF. CDR3 nucleotides: TGCGCCAGCAGCTTGGGGGCGGGCACCACAAAAGCTTTCTTT.

This clone was observed once. The chain joins TRBV11-2 to TRBJ2-1; 11 nucleotides agree with TRBD2. This CDR3 has 16 residues. Trimming took 4 bases from V and 2 from J; bases not matched to a gene: 4. CDR1 is SGHAT, CDR2 FQNNGV, per germline. The CDR3 nucleotides are TGTGCCAGCAGCTCGAGACTAGCGGGGACCTACAATGAGCAGTTCTTC. Translation: CASSSRLAGTYNEQFF.

Note on this clone: Germline and junction disagree at one end, which may indicate a read error. The chain employs TRBV7-8 and TRBJ2-1; TRBD2 aligns across 10 bases. CDR1 and CDR2 (germline): SGHVS, FQNEAQ. The CDR3 loop spans 15 amino acids. CDR3 DNA: TGTGCCAGCAGCTCCTCCAGGACTAGCGGACCCCCCCCGGTCTTC. This encodes CASSSSRTSGPPPVF.

This clone was seen only once. CDR3 protein: CASSIKGQPQHF. The CDR3 DNA is TGTGCCAGCAGCATAAAGGGTCAGCCCCAGCATTTT. The rearrangement links TRBV6-6 to TRBJ1-5; D call uncertain. V lost 6 bases to trimming and J lost 6 bases, with 9 bases between them. The CDR3 extends over 12 amino acids. Germline lookup yields CDR1 MNHNY and CDR2 SVGAGI (reference sequence).

The chain carries TRBV14 and TRBJ1-2, with no clear D. The CDR3 loop spans 14 amino acids. Trimming took off 4 bases at V and 4 bases at J, with 13 bases between the two ends. CDR1 and CDR2 (germline): SGHDN, FVKESK. As DNA, the CDR3 is TGTGCCAGCAGCCCCCTGCTGGGAACCTATGGCTACACCTTC. This gives the protein CASSPLLGTYGYTF.

This clone was seen at least ten times. DNA for the CDR3: TGTGCCAGCAAGGCAGGGAACTACGAGCAGTACTTC. This codes for CASKAGNYEQYF. This chain joins TRBV6-1 and TRBJ2-7; D perhaps matches TRBD1 (5 bases). The CDR3 is 12 residues long. V was shortened by 7 bases and J by 3 bases, with 10 bases between the two germline ends. The germline V gene encodes CDR1 MNHNS and CDR2 SASEGT.

This clone was detected a few times. The gene calls are TRBV29-1 and TRBJ2-5; 11 bases align to TRBD2. V dropped 0 bases and J dropped 10; count of bases not matched to a gene: 7. The CDR3 is made up of 14 amino acids. The germline CDR1 and CDR2 sequences are SQVTM and ANQGSEA. This CDR3 is CSVEDPVAGGFQYF. CDR3 sequence (DNA): TGCAGCGTTGAAGATCCGGTAGCGGGAGGGTTCCAGTACTTC.

This sequence joins TRBV30 and TRBJ2-7; D is unresolved. The germline CDR1 and CDR2 sequences are GTSNPN and SVGIG (reference sequence). The V gene lost 3 bases and the J gene lost 3 bases, with 9 bases spanning the gap. This CDR3 comprises 12 residues. The CDR3 here is CAWSALDYEQYF. The CDR3 DNA reads TGTGCCTGGAGCGCCTTGGACTACGAGCAGTACTTC.

The chain uses TRBV20-1 and TRBJ1-1; D call uncertain. Trimming shortened V by 6 bases and J by 11 bases, and 16 bases separated the two germline ends. CDR3 size: 11 residues. Germline CDR1 reads DFQATT; CDR2 reads SNEGSKA (reference sequence). The CDR3 loop reads CSARQPAQAFF. The CDR3 DNA is TGCAGTGCCAGGCAGCCAGCCCAGGCTTTCTTT.

Here the CDR3 DNA reads TGTGCCATCAGGGTGGGAGGGTACAATGAGCAGTTCTTC. The encoded protein is CAIRVGGYNEQFF. The chain links TRBV10-3 to TRBJ2-1, with 7 bases fitting TRBD2. Looked up from germline, CDR1 is ENHRY and CDR2 is SYGVKD. V shed 6 bases, J shed 4 bases, and the junction held 3 bases outside the gene matches. The CDR3 is made up of 13 amino acids.

The rearrangement links TRBV6-1 to TRBJ2-3; unclear D gene. The CDR3 contains 14 residues. The germline gives CDR1 MNHNS, CDR2 SASEGT. Deletions cut 1 base from V and 2 bases from J, with 7 bases between. The CDR3 DNA follows: TGTGCCAGCAGTGAAGATGAGATCACAGATACGCAGTATTTT. It translates to CASSEDEITDTQYF.

DNA for the CDR3: TGTGCCAGCAGTTACTCCCCGGGATCTAACTATGGCTACACCTTC. It encodes CASSYSPGSNYGYTF. This chain connects TRBV6-5 to TRBJ1-2; D gene ambiguous. The CDR3 loop spans 15 amino acids. V lost 0 bases to trimming and J lost 0 bases, with 8 bases between them. Germline V gene data show CDR1 as MNHEY and CDR2 as SVGAGI.